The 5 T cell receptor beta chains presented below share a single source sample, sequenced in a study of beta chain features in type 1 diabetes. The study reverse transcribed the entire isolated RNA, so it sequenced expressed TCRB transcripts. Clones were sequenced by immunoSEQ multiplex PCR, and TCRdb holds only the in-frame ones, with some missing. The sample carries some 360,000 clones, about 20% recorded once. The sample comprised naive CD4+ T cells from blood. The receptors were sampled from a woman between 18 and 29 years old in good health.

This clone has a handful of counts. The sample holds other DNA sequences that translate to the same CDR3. DNA of the CDR3: TGCAGCGTTGAATCTAGCGGGAGTACAGATACGCAGTATTTT. As protein: CSVESSGSTDTQYF. The chain employs TRBV29-1 and TRBJ2-3; 10 bases line up with TRBD2. This CDR3 has 14 residues. V lost 2 bases and J lost 3; bases outside the gene matches: 2. From germline, CDR1 is SQVTM and CDR2 ANQGSEA.

CDR3 sequence (DNA): TGTGCCAGCAGTACTCTAGCGGGAGAGGGAAATGAGCAGTTCTTC. It yields the protein CASSTLAGEGNEQFF. The rearrangement links TRBV27 to TRBJ2-1; TRBD2 matches 10 bases. V lost 5 bases and J lost 7; bases outside the gene matches: 8. This CDR3 contains 15 residues. Per germline, CDR1 MNHEY and CDR2 SMNVEV (reference sequence).

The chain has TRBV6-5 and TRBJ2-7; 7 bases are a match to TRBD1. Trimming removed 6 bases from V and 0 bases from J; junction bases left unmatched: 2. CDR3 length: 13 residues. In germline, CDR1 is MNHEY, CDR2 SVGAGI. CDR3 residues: CASRGTASYEQYF. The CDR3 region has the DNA TGTGCCAGCAGAGGGACAGCCTCCTACGAGCAGTACTTC.

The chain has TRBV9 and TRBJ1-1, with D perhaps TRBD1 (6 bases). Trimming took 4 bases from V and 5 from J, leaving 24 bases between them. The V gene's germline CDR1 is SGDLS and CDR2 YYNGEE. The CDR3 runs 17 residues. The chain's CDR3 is CASSQHSGGAGRTEAFF. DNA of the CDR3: TGTGCCAGCAGCCAACACTCGGGGGGGGCAGGGAGGACTGAAGCTTTCTTT.

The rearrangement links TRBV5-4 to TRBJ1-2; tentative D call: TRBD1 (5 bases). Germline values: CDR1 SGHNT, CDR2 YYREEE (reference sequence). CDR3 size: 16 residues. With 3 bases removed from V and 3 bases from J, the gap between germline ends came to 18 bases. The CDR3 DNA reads TGTGCCAGCAGCTCGGGACTCTCCCTCAGGGACTATGGCTACACCTTC. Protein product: CASSSGLSLRDYGYTF.